What follows are 4 T cell receptor beta chains derived from one specimen sequenced in a study of T cells in Graves' hyperthyroidism and ophthalmopathy. RNA transcripts were the template for amplifying TCR beta CDR3 regions. During a first-round RT-PCR of the TCR CDR3, the HTBI primer set was used. TCRdb re-called the multiplex PCR reads through MiXCR, storing one row per CDR3 protein. The sample has hundreds of thousands of distinct CDR3 sequences; approximately 15% are singletons. The sample comprised blood. Receptors originate from a woman under 30 with Graves' hyperthyroidism.

This clonotype appeared many times. The chain employs TRBV7-2 and TRBJ1-2, with TRBD1 matching 7 bases. With V trimmed by 1 base and J by 2 bases, 7 bases remained unmatched. In germline, CDR1 is SGHTA, CDR2 FQGNSA. The CDR3 covers 16 residues. The CDR3: CASSLGGGAVNYGYTF. In nucleotides, the CDR3 is TGTGCCAGCAGCTTAGGAGGGGGCGCGGTCAACTATGGCTACACCTTC.

V usage is TRBV19 and J usage is TRBJ2-1, with D possibly being TRBD2 (6 bases). Germline assignment: CDR1 LNHDA and CDR2 SQIVND (reference sequence). Trimming removed 2 bases at V and 0 bases at J, with 20 bases between. This CDR3 has 19 amino acids. The chain's CDR3 is CASSIWPPGAESSYNEQFF. The CDR3 region has the DNA TGTGCCAGTAGTATATGGCCCCCGGGAGCGGAGTCCTCCTACAATGAGCAGTTCTTC. Supplemented by reference TRBV19 and TRBJ2-1, the full variable domain reads DGGITQSPKYLFRKEGQNVTLSCEQNLNHDAMYWYRQDPGQGLRLIYYSQIVNDFQKGDIAEGYSVSREKKESFPLTVTSAQKNPTAFYLCASSIWPPGAESSYNEQFFGPGTRLTVL.

This chain's CDR3 is CASSNTGGRGETQYF. The CDR3, as DNA: TGCGCCAGCAGCAATACAGGGGGTCGGGGGGAGACCCAGTACTTC. J is TRBJ2-5 and V is TRBV5-1, with 8 positions matching TRBD1. This CDR3 contains 15 residues. From germline, CDR1 is SGHRS and CDR2 YFSETQ. Trimming at V came to 4 bases and at J to 5 bases, leaving 10 bases not matched to a gene. The variable domain in full, completed from reference TRBV5-1 and TRBJ2-5, reads KAGVTQTPRYLIKTRGQQVTLSCSPISGHRSVSWYQQTPGQGLQFLFEYFSETQRNKGNFPGRFSGRQFSNSRSEMNVSTLELGDSALYLCASSNTGGRGETQYFGPGTRLLVL.

This clonotype was detected ten times or more. The chain couples TRBV28 to TRBJ1-2; unclear D gene. The ends were cut back, 3 bases at V and 0 bases at J, with 14 bases in the middle. Germline CDR1 is MDHEN and CDR2 is SYDVKM. This CDR3 is built from 16 residues. The CDR3 nucleotides read TGTGCCAGCAGTTTTCGGTCGGAGCTAACTAACTATGGCTACACCTTC. It yields the protein CASSFRSELTNYGYTF.